These 26 T cell receptor beta chains originate from one sample sequenced in a study of cytomegalovirus exposure and HLA in healthy donors. The PCR made use of 60 Vbeta and 13 Jbeta primers. TCRdb's table, derived via immunoSEQ multiplex PCR, lists solely in-frame clones and lacks some. The sample spans about 88,000 clones; the ten largest clones claim 5.5%. Sequenced material: PBMCs. The origin of the receptors is a girl under 18 in good health and CMV-seropositive.

CDR3 nucleotides: TGCGCCAGCAGCGAGAGGAGTGACTCTGGAAACACCATATATTTT. It translates to CASSERSDSGNTIYF. This rearrangement joins TRBV4-1 to TRBJ1-3; D uncertain. The V gene lost 5 bases and the J gene lost 0 bases, with 11 bases spanning the gap. Per the germline V gene, CDR1 is MGHRA and CDR2 is YSYEKL. This CDR3 contains 15 residues.

This sequence joins TRBV4-2 and TRBJ1-3; no clear D gene. The CDR3 runs 16 residues. The V gene lost 4 bases and the J gene lost 4 bases, with 17 bases spanning the gap. The germline gives CDR1 LGHNA, CDR2 YNFKEQ. In DNA, the CDR3 is TGTGCCAGCAGCCGCGGGCCTAAAGGCGCCGGAAACACCATATATTTT. It specifies CASSRGPKGAGNTIYF.

This sequence joins TRBV10-3 and TRBJ2-2; D gene unclear. The CDR3 consists of 13 residues. With 7 bases removed from V and 0 bases from J, the gap between germline ends came to 6 bases. Looked up from germline, CDR1 is ENHRY and CDR2 is SYGVKD. The CDR3 nucleotides read TGTGCCATCACTACAGCGAACACCGGGGAGCTGTTTTTT. This translates into CAITTANTGELFF.

This rearrangement joins TRBV2 to TRBJ2-5; 9 nucleotides align to TRBD2. CDR1 is SNHLY, CDR2 FYNNEI, per germline. The CDR3 runs to 14 residues. Germline trimming cut 6 bases from V and 2 bases from J; bases unmatched to any gene: 4. The CDR3 coding sequence is TGTGCCAGCAGCCAGCGGGGGGATCAAGAGACCCAGTACTTC. This encodes CASSQRGDQETQYF.

The chain carries TRBV6-1 and TRBJ2-7, with TRBD2 matching 7 bases. V was clipped by 2 bases and J by 6 bases; unmatched bases: 10. The CDR3 length is 15 residues. From germline, CDR1 is MNHNS and CDR2 SASEGT. CDR3 sequence (DNA): TGTGCCAGCAGTGAAACGAGGGAGGGAACAGGCGAGCAGTACGTC. Its translation is CASSETREGTGEQYV.

The V gene is TRBV7-9, the J gene TRBJ2-4; a weak D match, TRBD1 (6 bases). Germline V gene sequence: CDR1 SEHNR, CDR2 FQNEAQ (reference sequence). This CDR3 is 13 amino acids long. V lost 5 bases to trimming and J lost 6 bases, with 11 bases between them. The CDR3 region has the DNA TGTGCCAGCAGCGAGGGGGTAGGAAACATTCAGTACTTC. Its translation: CASSEGVGNIQYF. Using reference TRBV7-9 and TRBJ2-4 for the parts outside the CDR3, the full variable domain is DTGVSQNPRHKITKRGQNVTFRCDPISEHNRLYWYRQTLGQGPEFLTYFQNEAQLEKSRLLSDRFSAERPKGSFSTLEIQRTEQGDSAMYLCASSEGVGNIQYFGAGTRLSVL.

To note about this clone: One end of the junction varies from germline; a read error may be responsible. This chain connects TRBV7-2 to TRBJ1-2; D is possibly TRBD1 (6 bases). Germline V gives CDR1 SGHTA, CDR2 FQGNSA. This CDR3 has 13 amino acids. The CDR3 spells CASSLGDDRRSAF. CDR3 DNA: TGTGCCAGCAGCTTAGGGGACGACAGGAGGAGCGCCTTC.

V and J are TRBV7-3 and TRBJ1-2; possibly TRBD1 for D (5 bases). CDR1 SGHTA and CDR2 FQGTGA come from the germline V gene. The V and J ends lost 4 bases and 1 base respectively, with 7 bases between them. This CDR3 is 13 amino acids long. CDR3 amino acids: CASSYDSNYGYTF. In nucleotides, the CDR3 is TGTGCCAGCAGCTACGACAGTAACTATGGCTACACCTTC. The variable domain in full, completed from reference TRBV7-3 and TRBJ1-2, reads GAGVSQTPSNKVTEKGKYVELRCDPISGHTALYWYRQSLGQGPEFLIYFQGTGAADDSGLPNDRFFAVRPEGSVSTLKIQRTERGDSAVYLCASSYDSNYGYTFGSGTRLTVV.

The chain combines TRBV13 with TRBJ2-3; 8 nucleotides align to TRBD1. From germline, CDR1 is PRHDT and CDR2 FYEKMQ (reference sequence). V lost 5 bases to trimming and J lost 7 bases; unmatched junction nucleotides: 8. The CDR3 is 14 residues long. CDR3 in DNA: TGTGCCAGCAGCATCGGACAGGGAAGGAATACGCAGTATTTT. As protein: CASSIGQGRNTQYF.

V usage is TRBV5-6 and J usage is TRBJ1-6; no definite D call. Per germline, CDR1 SGHDT and CDR2 YYEEEE. Trimming left V 4 bases short and J 3 bases short, with 8 bases between. This CDR3 has 14 residues. The CDR3 coding sequence is TGTGCCAGCAGCCGACAAGGCTATAATTCACCCCTCCACTTT. Translating gives CASSRQGYNSPLHF.

The chain carries TRBV19 and TRBJ1-2, with D possibly matching TRBD1 (5 bases). Germline V lookup: CDR1 LNHDA, CDR2 SQIVND (reference sequence). This CDR3 has 15 amino acids. The V end lost 10 bases, the J end lost 0 bases, and 18 bases lay between the germline ends. The CDR3 DNA is TGTGCCAATTCAGATAGACAGTTTCCTAACTATGGCTACACCTTC. Amino acids: CANSDRQFPNYGYTF.

The chain uses TRBV5-1 and TRBJ1-4, with 8 bases aligning to TRBD1. Looked up from germline, CDR1 is SGHRS and CDR2 is YFSETQ. V shed 4 bases, J shed 8 bases, and the junction held 10 bases outside the gene matches. The CDR3 is made up of 15 amino acids. CDR3 sequence reads: CASSTAGGEGEKLFF. The CDR3 nucleotides are TGCGCCAGCAGCACGGCAGGGGGCGAAGGGGAAAAACTGTTTTTT.

Notes on this clone: Sequence at one end of the junction differs from germline and may be a read error. The J gene is TRBJ1-5, the V gene TRBV15, with unresolved D. The CDR3 extends over 15 amino acids. In germline, CDR1 is LNHNV, CDR2 YYDKDF (reference sequence). The CDR3 DNA reads TGTGCCACCAGCGGAGAGGGAGGTAACAATCAGCCCCAGCATTTT. Amino acids: CATSGEGGNNQPQHF.

The rearrangement links TRBV14 to TRBJ2-2; 7 bases match TRBD1. Germline CDR1 SGHDN, CDR2 FVKESK. This CDR3 is 15 amino acids long. J gave up 7 bases and V 0 bases, and 5 bases lay outside the gene matches. Here the CDR3 DNA reads TGTGCCAGCAGCCAAGAGATAGGGGGCATCGGGGAGCTGTTTTTT. Its translation is CASSQEIGGIGELFF.

With respect to this clone: The DNA is left out, because the CDR3 cannot be placed on it with certainty; the CDR3 is given as TCRdb lists it. This rearrangement joins TRBV4-3 to TRBJ2-3; the D call in the table, TRBD2, was not verified against the DNA. The CDR3 spans 16 amino acids, including both terminal residues. Germline CDR1 LGHNA, CDR2 YSLEER. The CDR3 loop reads CASSQDLERDTDTQYF.

The rearrangement uses TRBV7-9 and TRBJ2-5; the D gene is possibly TRBD2 (5 bases). Germline V gives CDR1 SEHNR, CDR2 FQNEAQ (reference sequence). This CDR3 contains 13 residues. Trimming removed 5 bases at V and 2 bases at J, with 9 bases between. In DNA form, the CDR3 reads TGTGCCAGCAGCCAGAGACTACAAGAGACCCAGTACTTC. It encodes CASSQRLQETQYF.

V usage is TRBV19 and J usage is TRBJ2-2, with 7 bases identical to TRBD2. The germline V gene encodes CDR1 LNHDA and CDR2 SQIVND (reference sequence). The V and J ends lost 8 bases and 7 bases, in that order; junction bases with no gene match: 4. The CDR3 spans 12 residues. The CDR3 region is CASGGDSGELFF. The CDR3 bases are TGTGCCAGTGGGGGGGATAGCGGGGAGCTGTTTTTT.

The rearrangement uses TRBV29-1 and TRBJ2-1, with 10 positions matching TRBD2. V shed 3 bases, J shed 7 bases, and the junction held 6 bases outside the gene matches. Looked up from germline, CDR1 is SQVTM and CDR2 is ANQGSEA. The CDR3 loop spans 14 amino acids. CDR3 region: CSVESAGGQNEQFF. The CDR3 DNA reads TGCAGCGTTGAGTCAGCGGGGGGGCAGAATGAGCAGTTCTTC.

The chain has TRBV4-3 and TRBJ2-3; 8 bases match TRBD2. The length of the CDR3 is 16 residues. Germline V gene data show CDR1 as LGHNA and CDR2 as YSLEER. The V segment lost 0 bases and the J segment 7 bases; nucleotides outside the gene matches: 9. The CDR3 loop is CASSQDWLAGPHTQYF. The CDR3 bases are TGCGCCAGCAGCCAAGATTGGCTAGCGGGCCCCCATACGCAGTATTTT.

For the CDR3, the DNA is TGTGCCAGCAGCTCGATGACAGCAAACACTGAAGCTTTCTTT. Residues: CASSSMTANTEAFF. This rearrangement joins TRBV7-9 to TRBJ1-1; weak D call: TRBD1 (5 bases). The germline gives CDR1 SEHNR, CDR2 FQNEAQ (reference sequence). The CDR3 is made up of 14 amino acids. V lost 4 bases and J 2 bases, leaving 11 bases between the germline ends.

The chain couples TRBV27 to TRBJ2-2; a possible D gene is TRBD2 (6 bases). Germline V gives CDR1 MNHEY, CDR2 SMNVEV (reference sequence). V was clipped by 5 bases and J by 4 bases, with 14 bases between them. This CDR3 region has 15 residues. The CDR3 region is CASSPPGEVTGELFF. The CDR3 DNA is TGTGCCAGCAGTCCCCCGGGGGAGGTCACCGGGGAGCTGTTTTTT.

This chain joins TRBV6-1 and TRBJ2-5; D is perhaps TRBD2 (6 bases). Germline-derived CDR1 and CDR2 are MNHNS and SASEGT. V was cut by 7 bases and J by 7 bases, with 16 bases left in between. The CDR3 is 13 amino acids. The CDR3 nucleotides read TGTGCCAGCAAGACTAGTCTAGACGGGACCCAGTACTTC. Amino acids: CASKTSLDGTQYF.

The gene calls are TRBV6-1 and TRBJ2-3; the match to TRBD2 covers 8 bases. With V trimmed by 3 bases and J by 3 bases, 2 bases remained unmatched. This CDR3 region has 14 residues. Germline V gene data show CDR1 as MNHNS and CDR2 as SASEGT. CDR3 protein: CASSERGVTDTQYF. The DNA for the CDR3 is TGTGCCAGCAGTGAGCGGGGGGTAACAGATACGCAGTATTTT.

This sequence joins TRBV6-4 and TRBJ2-2; D remains unclear. This CDR3 contains 12 residues. The ends were cut back, 5 bases at V and 5 bases at J, with 6 bases in the middle. The germline gives CDR1 MRHNA, CDR2 SNTAGT. The CDR3 spells CASSTRTGELFF. DNA for the CDR3: TGTGCCAGCAGTACCCGGACCGGGGAGCTGTTTTTT.

The chain has TRBV29-1 and TRBJ2-5, with D possibly being TRBD2 (5 bases). Germline V gives CDR1 SQVTM, CDR2 ANQGSEA. Trimming pared 0 bases from V and 7 bases from J, leaving 6 bases between. The CDR3 loop spans 11 amino acids. CDR3 nucleotides: TGCAGCGTTGAAGATGCGGGGACCCAGTACTTC. It specifies CSVEDAGTQYF.

The chain is built from TRBV7-6 and TRBJ2-5; D unclear. The CDR3 spans 17 residues. The germline V gene encodes CDR1 SGHVS and CDR2 FNYEAQ. The germline V and J ends were trimmed by 1 base and 2 bases, with 17 bases remaining between them. The CDR3 nucleotides read TGTGCCAGCAGCTTAGTTTTTAGTATATCGGGTCAAGAGACCCAGTACTTC. It specifies CASSLVFSISGQETQYF.